This T cell receptor beta chain was identified in a study of blood T cells in healthy people across ages. Germline lookup yields CDR1 SEHNR and CDR2 FQNEAQ (reference sequence). V shed 4 bases and J shed 0 bases, with 22 bases lying between them. CDR3 length: 18 amino acids. A second PCR, run for roughly 7 to 11 cycles, used a sample-barcoded 5' primer plus a J-beta primer mix. TCRdb called the 5' RACE reads again in MiXCR, with one record for every CDR3 protein. This sample yields more than 1,400,000 distinct CDR3 sequences, of which around 39% are seen a single time; 7.9% belongs to the top ten. Worth noting for this clonotype: The antigen remains unidentified.

Study-wide results and caveats: Researchers said unsorted PBMCs prevented a conclusive naive versus antigen-experienced comparison. For the donors, CMV status was unknown and possibly confounded expanded clonotype changes. The study found more naive CD4+ cells and higher diversity in long-lived than aged donors. Across samples, TCR beta diversity tracked strongly with naive T cell percentage.

The J gene is TRBJ2-7, the V gene TRBV7-9; TRBD1 is a possible D gene (5 bases). Specimen: blood. The sequence was collected from a woman under 30 in good health. CDR3 sequence reads: CASSSTTAAGLTSYEQYF. DNA for the CDR3: TGTGCCAGCAGCTCGACGACGGCGGCAGGGCTCACCTCCTACGAGCAGTACTTC.